This T cell receptor (beta chain) was sequenced in a study of neurological immune-mediated disorders. General observations from the study: Multiple sclerosis patients had less TCR clonal expansion than even healthy controls, unlike HTLV-1-associated myelopathy. Among 34 multiple sclerosis patients, phylogenetic grouping put the repertoires of 18 into a single related-CDR3 cluster, a possible signature.

The germline gives CDR1 SGHVS, CDR2 FQNEAQ. Trimming shortened V by 1 base and J by 4 bases, and 13 bases separated the two germline ends. This CDR3 is built from 15 residues. The unsorted libraries were generated from a total of 2 million PBMCs, which had been stored in RNAlater at -80 C. 5'RACE with 10-nucleotide random UMIs generated the cDNA. TCRdb reprocessed the 5' RACE reads via MiXCR and lists one record per CDR3 protein. The sample includes fewer than 85,000 distinct CDR3 sequences, about 5% seen only once; the top ten take 2% to 2.5%. This clonotype was found many times. Its target is unknown.

The sample consisted of PBMCs. This chain joins TRBV7-8 and TRBJ1-2; D remains unclear. This TCR was sampled from a woman in her seventies with multiple sclerosis. The CDR3 sequence: CASSLVNGEGYGYTF. The CDR3 DNA sequence: TGTGCCAGCAGCTTAGTGAACGGGGAAGGCTATGGCTACACCTTC.